This T cell receptor beta chain stems from a study of T cell changes during pregnancy in multiple sclerosis. Sequencing used immunoSEQ multiplex PCR; TCRdb keeps in-frame clones, though not all of them. The table records some 99,000 clones, approximately 94% of them present only once. CDR1 and CDR2 from the germline V gene are MGHRA and YSYEKL. With 5 bases removed from V and 6 bases from J, the gap between germline ends came to 19 bases. CDR3 length equals 16 residues. The source material was peripheral blood, sampled after pregnancy. The receptor was derived from a female donor with multiple sclerosis, enrolled in a pregnancy study. The chain recombines TRBV4-1 with TRBJ2-2; no definite D call. Here the CDR3 DNA reads TGCGCCAGCAGCTTTGCGATGGCTGTTACAGCCGGGGAGCTGTTTTTT. Translation gives CASSFAMAVTAGELFF.